This T cell receptor (beta chain) was captured by sequencing in a study of T cells in Graves' hyperthyroidism and ophthalmopathy. At least ten counts were recorded for this clonotype. V lost 3 bases, J lost 3 bases, and 9 bases lay in between. The V gene's germline CDR1 is SQVTM and CDR2 ANQGSEA. This CDR3 spans 12 amino acids. There were TCR beta CDR3 regions amplified from RNA transcripts. The TCR CDR3 first-round RT-PCR relied on the HTBI primer set. TCRdb itself ran the multiplex PCR reads through MiXCR, one entry per CDR3 protein. The table includes 200,000 to 250,000 distinct CDR3 sequences, around 20% detected once. An absence of ophthalmopathy progression within 18 months meant stable Graves' hyperthyroidism.

The TCR sequence derives from a man aged 35 to 55 with Graves' hyperthyroidism. V is TRBV29-1 and J is TRBJ2-7; a weak D match, TRBD2 (5 bases). The source material was blood. This chain's CDR3 is CSVDGDNYEQYF. Here the CDR3 DNA reads TGCAGCGTTGACGGGGATAACTACGAGCAGTACTTC.